The 20 T cell receptor beta chains given below trace back to one sample, sequenced in a study of blood T cell repertoires in COVID-19. The method was immunoSEQ multiplex PCR; TCRdb's version includes in-frame clones alone and lacks a portion of them. The data contain over 85,000 clones, around nine tenths of them singletons. Material: peripheral blood. The receptors originated from a woman older than 75 with acute or convalescent COVID-19.

The rearrangement uses TRBV6-4 and TRBJ1-1; TRBD1 might be the D (6 bases). The CDR3 extends over 13 amino acids. CDR1 and CDR2 (germline): MRHNA, SNTAGT. V was trimmed by 0 bases and J by 5 bases, leaving 7 bases between them. The CDR3: CASSDSRGTEAFF. In nucleotides, the CDR3 is TGTGCCAGCAGTGACTCAAGGGGGACTGAAGCTTTCTTT.

This chain uses TRBV2 with TRBJ2-5, with 13 bases aligning to TRBD2. The germline V gene has CDR1 SNHLY and CDR2 FYNNEI. This CDR3 contains 16 residues. Trimming removed 6 bases from V and 4 bases from J; junction bases left unmatched: 8. The CDR3 loop reads CASRGGLAGVRETQYF. CDR3 bases: TGTGCCAGCAGGGGAGGACTAGCGGGAGTTAGAGAGACCCAGTACTTC.

The CDR3 sequence: CASRRTGLNTEAFF. The CDR3 coding sequence is TGTGCCAGCAGAAGGACAGGTTTGAACACTGAAGCTTTCTTT. The gene calls are TRBV28 and TRBJ1-1, with 7 bases matching TRBD1. Germline loops: CDR1 MDHEN, CDR2 SYDVKM. The CDR3 has 14 residues. Trimming at V came to 6 bases and at J to 0 bases, leaving 4 bases not matched to a gene.

This chain links TRBV10-3 with TRBJ2-5; TRBD1 matches at 7 bases. This CDR3 spans 13 amino acids. V lost 11 bases to trimming and J lost 4 bases; unmatched junction nucleotides: 10. Germline CDR1 ENHRY, CDR2 SYGVKD. CDR3 coding DNA: TGTGCCGCGACAGGGACAAAAGGAGAGACCCAGTACTTC. It codes for CAATGTKGETQYF.

CDR3 DNA sequence: TGTGCCAGCAGTACTACTATGGGCGAGCAGTACTTC. This translates into CASSTTMGEQYF. This chain connects TRBV6-1 to TRBJ2-7; D unresolved. V lost 5 bases, J lost 6 bases, and 11 bases lay in between. The CDR3 is 12 amino acids. CDR1 and CDR2 from the germline V gene are MNHNS and SASEGT.

This chain links TRBV19 with TRBJ1-5, with 7 bases aligning to TRBD1. Per the germline V gene, CDR1 is LNHDA and CDR2 is SQIVND (reference sequence). The CDR3 runs 15 residues. The V segment lost 4 bases and the J segment 3 bases; nucleotides outside the gene matches: 6. The DNA of the CDR3 is TGTGCCAGTAGTACAGGGGGAACATCCAATCAGCCCCAGCATTTT. Translation gives CASSTGGTSNQPQHF.

The J gene is TRBJ2-3, the V gene TRBV21-1; the tabulated D call, TRBD2, remains unverified against the DNA. TRBV21-1 is listed as a pseudogene. The length of the CDR3 is 16 residues. CDR3 coding DNA: TGTGCCAGCAGCATGGTTGGGGTAGCGGGAGCAGATACGCAGTATTTT. As protein: CASSMVGVAGADTQYF.

The rearrangement uses TRBV19 and TRBJ2-4; TRBD2 might be the D (6 bases). Germline assignment: CDR1 LNHDA and CDR2 SQIVND (reference sequence). Trimming pared 7 bases from V and 4 bases from J, leaving 11 bases between. The CDR3 has 13 residues. CDR3 in DNA: TGTGCCAGTACCCCGACTAGTAAAAACATTCAGTACTTC. Translated: CASTPTSKNIQYF.

The V and J genes are TRBV10-1 and TRBJ2-7; 8 bases map to TRBD1. This CDR3 is 16 amino acids long. With V trimmed by 5 bases and J by 2 bases, 11 bases remained unmatched. Germline V CDR1 and CDR2: WNHNN, SYGVQD (reference sequence). CDR3 protein: CASSPDRGHLTYEQYF. The CDR3 DNA sequence: TGCGCCAGCAGTCCAGACAGGGGCCACCTAACCTACGAGCAGTACTTC.

The gene calls are TRBV19 and TRBJ2-1, with unresolved D. The V end lost 0 bases, the J end lost 7 bases, and 10 bases lay between the germline ends. This CDR3 spans 14 amino acids. The germline V gene has CDR1 LNHDA and CDR2 SQIVND (reference sequence). CDR3 sequence (DNA): TGTGCCAGTAGTATAGATAGTAACCGAAATGAGCAGTTCTTC. Its translation is CASSIDSNRNEQFF. The full variable domain, its missing parts supplied by reference TRBV19 and TRBJ2-1, is DGGITQSPKYLFRKEGQNVTLSCEQNLNHDAMYWYRQDPGQGLRLIYYSQIVNDFQKGDIAEGYSVSREKKESFPLTVTSAQKNPTAFYLCASSIDSNRNEQFFGPGTRLTVL.

The rearrangement links TRBV18 to TRBJ1-6; D gene unclear. In germline, CDR1 is KGHSH, CDR2 LQKENI. The CDR3 consists of 15 residues. Trimming took off 5 bases at V and 8 bases at J, with 16 bases between the two ends. The CDR3 loop is CASSTQQPEDSPLHF. For the CDR3, the DNA is TGTGCCAGCTCAACTCAACAACCAGAGGATTCACCCCTCCACTTT.

This clone appeared once. CDR3 in amino acids: CATLAGDTEAFF. In nucleotides, the CDR3 is TGTGCCACCTTAGCCGGGGACACTGAAGCTTTCTTT. The rearrangement joins TRBV6-6 to TRBJ1-1, with unresolved D. CDR3 length: 12 amino acids. V shed 10 bases and J shed 3 bases, with 12 bases lying between them. Germline V gene lookup returns CDR1 MNHNY and CDR2 SVGAGI (reference sequence).

The V call is TRBV7-2, the J call TRBJ1-2; TRBD1 aligns across 8 bases. This CDR3 spans 16 amino acids. Germline V lookup: CDR1 SGHTA, CDR2 FQGNSA. Germline trimming cut 5 bases from V and 0 bases from J; bases unmatched to any gene: 8. CDR3 protein: CASSLQTGATNYGYTF. Here the CDR3 DNA reads TGTGCCAGCAGCCTTCAGACAGGGGCCACTAACTATGGCTACACCTTC.

The chain recombines TRBV3-1 (or the pseudogene TRBV3-2) with TRBJ2-1, with D perhaps matching TRBD2 (6 bases). This CDR3 contains 14 residues. The V gene's germline CDR1 is LGHDT and CDR2 YNNKEL (reference sequence). V lost 1 base, J lost 7 bases, and 11 bases lay in between. CDR3 sequence reads: CASSQAGVGNEQFF. In DNA form, the CDR3 reads TGTGCCAGCAGCCAAGCGGGAGTGGGGAATGAGCAGTTCTTC.

This chain connects TRBV7-9 to TRBJ1-5; 8 bases are shared with TRBD1. J lost 0 bases, V lost 1 base, and 8 bases had no gene match. Germline-derived CDR1 and CDR2 are SEHNR and FQNEAQ (reference sequence). This CDR3 region has 18 residues. The CDR3 is CASSLGGTGGYSNQPQHF. The CDR3, as DNA: TGTGCCAGCAGCTTAGGTGGGACAGGCGGTTATAGCAATCAGCCCCAGCATTTT.

The chain joins TRBV7-9 to TRBJ2-5; D is possibly TRBD2 (5 bases). Germline V CDR1 and CDR2: SEHNR, FQNEAQ (reference sequence). The CDR3 runs 13 residues. Between the trimmed V and J ends, which lost 6 bases and 2 bases, there was a span of 10 bases. CDR3 in amino acids: CASSFRDQETQYF. In DNA form, the CDR3 reads TGTGCCAGCAGTTTCCGGGATCAAGAGACCCAGTACTTC.

The J gene is TRBJ1-4, the V gene TRBV4-2, with TRBD1 matching over 7 bases. Germline assignment: CDR1 LGHNA and CDR2 YNFKEQ. The CDR3 loop spans 17 amino acids. The V and J ends lost 0 bases and 2 bases, in that order; junction bases with no gene match: 6. The chain's CDR3 is CASSQDQGGRTNEKLFF. The DNA for the CDR3 is TGTGCCAGCAGCCAAGATCAGGGGGGACGCACTAATGAAAAACTGTTTTTT.

The J gene is TRBJ2-1, the V gene TRBV6-5; 13 bases map to TRBD2. The CDR3 sequence is 14 residues long. From germline, CDR1 is MNHEY and CDR2 SVGAGI. Losses at the gene ends were 6 bases for V and 4 bases for J; bases not matched to a gene: 0. CDR3 in amino acids: CASRLAGGYNEQFF. CDR3 coding DNA: TGTGCCAGCAGACTAGCGGGGGGGTACAATGAGCAGTTCTTC.

This chain links TRBV7-2 with TRBJ2-7; 10 bases match TRBD2. The CDR3 length is 14 residues. From germline, CDR1 is SGHTA and CDR2 FQGNSA. After removal of 1 base from V and 5 bases from J, the junction contained 2 bases not matched to a gene. The CDR3 coding sequence is TGTGCCAGCAGCTTAGTTCTAGCGGGAGACGAGCAGTACTTC. The encoded protein is CASSLVLAGDEQYF.

The chain's CDR3 is CASSPTANTEAFF. DNA of the CDR3: TGCGCCAGCAGCCCGACAGCAAACACTGAAGCTTTCTTT. The chain has TRBV5-1 and TRBJ1-1, with D maybe TRBD1 (5 bases). Trimming took off 4 bases at V and 2 bases at J, with 9 bases between the two ends. The CDR3 consists of 13 residues. Looked up from germline, CDR1 is SGHRS and CDR2 is YFSETQ.